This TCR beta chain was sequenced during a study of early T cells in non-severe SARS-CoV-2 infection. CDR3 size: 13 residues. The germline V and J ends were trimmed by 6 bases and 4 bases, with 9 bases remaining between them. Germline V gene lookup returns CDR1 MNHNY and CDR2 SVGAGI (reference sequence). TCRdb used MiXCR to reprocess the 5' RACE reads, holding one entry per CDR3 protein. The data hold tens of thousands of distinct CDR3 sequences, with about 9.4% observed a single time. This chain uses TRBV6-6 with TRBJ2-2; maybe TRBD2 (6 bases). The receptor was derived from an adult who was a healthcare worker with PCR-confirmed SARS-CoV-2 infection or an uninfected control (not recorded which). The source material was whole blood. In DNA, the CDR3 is TGTGCCAGCAGCCGGGAGATCACCGGGGAGCTGTTTTTT. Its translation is CASSREITGELFF.